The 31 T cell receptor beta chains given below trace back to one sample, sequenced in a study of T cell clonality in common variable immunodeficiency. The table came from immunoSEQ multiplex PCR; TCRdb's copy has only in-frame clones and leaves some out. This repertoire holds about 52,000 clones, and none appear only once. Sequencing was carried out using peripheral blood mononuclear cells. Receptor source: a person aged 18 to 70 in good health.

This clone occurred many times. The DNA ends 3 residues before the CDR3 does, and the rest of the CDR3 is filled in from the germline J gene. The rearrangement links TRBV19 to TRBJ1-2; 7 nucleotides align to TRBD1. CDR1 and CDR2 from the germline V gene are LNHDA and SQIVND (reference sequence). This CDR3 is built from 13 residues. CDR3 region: CASRNEKGAGYTF. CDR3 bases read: TGTGCCAGTAGAAATGAAAAGGGGGCGGGC.

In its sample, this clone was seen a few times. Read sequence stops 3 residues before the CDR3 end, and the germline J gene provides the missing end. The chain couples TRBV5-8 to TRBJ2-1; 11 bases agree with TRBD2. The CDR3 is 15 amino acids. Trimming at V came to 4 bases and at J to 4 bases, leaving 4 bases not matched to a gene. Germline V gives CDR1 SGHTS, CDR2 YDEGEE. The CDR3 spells CASSPGLAVYNEQFF. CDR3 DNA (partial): TGTGCCAGCAGCCCGGGACTAGCGGTTTACAATGAG.

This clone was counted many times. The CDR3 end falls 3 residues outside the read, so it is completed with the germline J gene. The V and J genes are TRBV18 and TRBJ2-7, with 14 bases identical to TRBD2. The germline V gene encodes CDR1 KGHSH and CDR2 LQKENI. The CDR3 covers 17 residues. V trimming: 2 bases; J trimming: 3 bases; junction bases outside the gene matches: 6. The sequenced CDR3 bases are TGTGCCAGCTCACCAGCACTTGGGACTAGCGGGGGCTACGAG. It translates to CASSPALGTSGGYE. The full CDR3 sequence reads CASSPALGTSGGYEQYF.

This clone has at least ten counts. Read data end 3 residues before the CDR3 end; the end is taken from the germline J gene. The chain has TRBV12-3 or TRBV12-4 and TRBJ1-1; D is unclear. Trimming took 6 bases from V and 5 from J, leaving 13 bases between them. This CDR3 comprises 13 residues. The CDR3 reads CASSQQRQTEAFF. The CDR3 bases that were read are TGTGCCAGCAGCCAACAAAGGCAAACTGAA.

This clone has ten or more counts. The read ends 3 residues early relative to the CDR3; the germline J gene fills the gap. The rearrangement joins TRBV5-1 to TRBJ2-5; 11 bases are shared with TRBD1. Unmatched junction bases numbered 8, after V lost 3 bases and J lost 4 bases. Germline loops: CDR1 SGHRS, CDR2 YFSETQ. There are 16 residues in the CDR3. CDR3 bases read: TGCGCCAGCAGCTCGTCCGGGACAGGGGGGCGAGAGACC. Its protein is CASSSSGTGGRET. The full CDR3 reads CASSSSGTGGRETQYF.

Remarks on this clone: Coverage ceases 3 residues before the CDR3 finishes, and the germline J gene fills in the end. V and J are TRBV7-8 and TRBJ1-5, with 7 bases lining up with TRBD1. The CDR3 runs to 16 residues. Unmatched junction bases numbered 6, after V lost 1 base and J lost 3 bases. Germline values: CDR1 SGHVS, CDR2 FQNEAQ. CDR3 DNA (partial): TGTGCCAGCAGCTTAGGGGGACAGCGAATCAATCAGCCC. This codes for CASSLGGQRINQP. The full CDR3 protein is CASSLGGQRINQPQHF.

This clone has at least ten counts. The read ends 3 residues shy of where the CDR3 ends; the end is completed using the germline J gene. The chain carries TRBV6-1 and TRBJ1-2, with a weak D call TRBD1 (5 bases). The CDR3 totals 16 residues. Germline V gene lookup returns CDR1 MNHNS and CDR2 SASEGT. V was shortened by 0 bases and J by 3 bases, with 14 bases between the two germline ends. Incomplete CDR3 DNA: TGTGCCAGCAGTGAAGCGATTACGGGGGACTACTATGGC. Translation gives CASSEAITGDYYG. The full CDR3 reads CASSEAITGDYYGYTF.

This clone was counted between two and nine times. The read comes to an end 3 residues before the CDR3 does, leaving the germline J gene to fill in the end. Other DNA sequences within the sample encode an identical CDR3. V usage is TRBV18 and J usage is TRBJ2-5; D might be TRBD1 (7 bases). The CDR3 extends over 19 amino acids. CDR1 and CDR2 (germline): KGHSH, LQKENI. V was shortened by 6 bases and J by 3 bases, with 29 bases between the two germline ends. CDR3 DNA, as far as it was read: TGTGCCAGCTCCCCCCCCAGACAGGGCGGGATACGAGTGGAAGAGACC. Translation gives CASSPPRQGGIRVEET. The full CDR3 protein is CASSPPRQGGIRVEETQYF. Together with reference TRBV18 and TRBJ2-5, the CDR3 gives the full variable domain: NAGVMQNPRHLVRRRGQEARLRCSPMKGHSHVYWYRQLPEEGLKFMVYLQKENIIDESGMPKERFSAEFPKEGPSILRIQQVVRGDSAAYFCASSPPRQGGIRVEETQYFGPGTRLLVL.

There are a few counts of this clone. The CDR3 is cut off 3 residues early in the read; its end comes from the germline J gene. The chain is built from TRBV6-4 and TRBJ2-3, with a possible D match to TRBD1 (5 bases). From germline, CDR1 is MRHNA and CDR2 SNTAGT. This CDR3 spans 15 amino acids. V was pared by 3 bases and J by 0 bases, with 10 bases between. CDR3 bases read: TGTGCCAGCAGTGATGAAGGGGTCAGCACAGATACG. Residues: CASSDEGVSTDT. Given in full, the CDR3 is CASSDEGVSTDTQYF.

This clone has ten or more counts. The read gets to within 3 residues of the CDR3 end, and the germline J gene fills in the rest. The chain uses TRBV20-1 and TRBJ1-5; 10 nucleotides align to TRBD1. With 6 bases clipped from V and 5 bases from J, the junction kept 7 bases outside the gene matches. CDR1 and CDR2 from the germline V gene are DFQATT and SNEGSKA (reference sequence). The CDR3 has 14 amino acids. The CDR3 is CSAATGGIYQPQHF. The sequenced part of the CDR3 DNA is TGCAGTGCCGCGACAGGGGGCATCTATCAGCCC.

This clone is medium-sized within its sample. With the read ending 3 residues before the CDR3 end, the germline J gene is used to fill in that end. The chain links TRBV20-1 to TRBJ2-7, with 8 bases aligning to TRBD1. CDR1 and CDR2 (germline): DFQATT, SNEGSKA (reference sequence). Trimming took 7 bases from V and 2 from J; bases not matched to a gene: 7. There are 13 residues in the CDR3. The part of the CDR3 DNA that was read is TGCAGTGTCACACAGGGGGACCCCTACGAG. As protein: CSVTQGDPYE. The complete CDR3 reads CSVTQGDPYEQYF.

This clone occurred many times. The CDR3 is CASSIAGQGNYGYTF. The covered CDR3 bases are TGTGCCAGTAGTATAGCGGGACAGGGGAACTATGGC. V and J are TRBV19 and TRBJ1-2; 10 nucleotides match TRBD1. The read ends 3 residues before the CDR3 terminus; that terminus is restored from the germline J gene. The CDR3 has 15 amino acids. The germline CDR1 and CDR2 sequences are LNHDA and SQIVND (reference sequence). The trim removed 1 base at V and 2 bases at J, leaving 1 base unmatched. Supplemented by reference TRBV19 and TRBJ1-2, the full variable domain reads DGGITQSPKYLFRKEGQNVTLSCEQNLNHDAMYWYRQDPGQGLRLIYYSQIVNDFQKGDIAEGYSVSREKKESFPLTVTSAQKNPTAFYLCASSIAGQGNYGYTFGSGTRLTVV.

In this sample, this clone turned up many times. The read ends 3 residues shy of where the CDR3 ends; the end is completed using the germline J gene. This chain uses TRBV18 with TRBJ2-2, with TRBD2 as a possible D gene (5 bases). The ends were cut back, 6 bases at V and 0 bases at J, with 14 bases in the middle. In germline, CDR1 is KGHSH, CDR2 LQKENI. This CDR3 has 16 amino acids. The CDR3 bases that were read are TGTGCCAGCTCCTACGACTATGCAGCGAACACCGGGGAG. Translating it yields CASSYDYAANTGE. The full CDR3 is CASSYDYAANTGELFF.

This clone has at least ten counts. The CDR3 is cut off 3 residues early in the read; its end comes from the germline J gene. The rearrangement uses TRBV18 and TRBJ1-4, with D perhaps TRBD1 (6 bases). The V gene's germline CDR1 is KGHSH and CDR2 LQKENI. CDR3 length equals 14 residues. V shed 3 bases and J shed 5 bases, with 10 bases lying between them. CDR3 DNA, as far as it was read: TGTGCCAGCTCACCCGGGACACTCAATGAAAAA. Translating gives CASSPGTLNEK. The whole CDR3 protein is CASSPGTLNEKLFF.

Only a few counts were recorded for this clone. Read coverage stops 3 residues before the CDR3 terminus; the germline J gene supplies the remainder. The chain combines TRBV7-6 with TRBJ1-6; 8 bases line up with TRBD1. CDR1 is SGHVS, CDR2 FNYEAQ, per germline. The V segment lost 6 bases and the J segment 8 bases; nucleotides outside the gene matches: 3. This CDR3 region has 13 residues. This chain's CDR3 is CASSGQGYSPLHF. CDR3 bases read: TGTGCCAGCAGTGGACAGGGCTATTCACCC.

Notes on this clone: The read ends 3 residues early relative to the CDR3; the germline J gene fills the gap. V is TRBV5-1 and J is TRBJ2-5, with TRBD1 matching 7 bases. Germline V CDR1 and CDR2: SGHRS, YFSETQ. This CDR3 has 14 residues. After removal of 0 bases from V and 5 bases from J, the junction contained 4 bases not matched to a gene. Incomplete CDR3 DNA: TGCGCCAGCAGCTTGGATACAGGGGCGGAGACC. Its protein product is CASSLDTGAET. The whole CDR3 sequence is CASSLDTGAETQYF.

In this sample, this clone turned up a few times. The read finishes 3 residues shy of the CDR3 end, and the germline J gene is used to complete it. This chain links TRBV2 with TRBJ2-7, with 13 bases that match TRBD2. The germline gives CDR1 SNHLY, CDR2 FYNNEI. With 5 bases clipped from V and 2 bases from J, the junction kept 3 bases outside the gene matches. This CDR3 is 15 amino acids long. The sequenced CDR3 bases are TGTGCCAGCAGTCGGACTAGCGGGGGAGCCTACGAG. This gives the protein CASSRTSGGAYE. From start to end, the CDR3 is CASSRTSGGAYEQYF.

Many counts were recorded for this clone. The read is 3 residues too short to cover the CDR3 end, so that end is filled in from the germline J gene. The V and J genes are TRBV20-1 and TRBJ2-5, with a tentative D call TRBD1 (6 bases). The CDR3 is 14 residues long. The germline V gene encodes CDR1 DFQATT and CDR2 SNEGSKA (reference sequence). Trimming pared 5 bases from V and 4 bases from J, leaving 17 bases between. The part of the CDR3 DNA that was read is TGCAGTGCTCCCCTGGCAGGGGATCCAGAGACC. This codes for CSAPLAGDPET. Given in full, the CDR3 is CSAPLAGDPETQYF.

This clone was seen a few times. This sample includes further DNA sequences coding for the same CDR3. The CDR3 DNA, read in part, is TGTGCGGCAGGAAGTCAGCCC. It encodes CAAGSQP. The entire CDR3 is CAAGSQPQHF. This sequence joins TRBV30 and TRBJ1-5; no definite D call. Coverage ceases 3 residues before the CDR3 finishes, and the germline J gene fills in the end. The CDR3 covers 10 residues. Germline loops: CDR1 GTSNPN, CDR2 SVGIG (reference sequence).

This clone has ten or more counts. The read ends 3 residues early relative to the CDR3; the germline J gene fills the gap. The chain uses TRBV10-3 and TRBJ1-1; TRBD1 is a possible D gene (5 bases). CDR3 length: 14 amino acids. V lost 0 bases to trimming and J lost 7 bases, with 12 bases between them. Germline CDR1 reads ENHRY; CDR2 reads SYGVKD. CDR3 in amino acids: CAISESGVFSEAFF. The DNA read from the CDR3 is TGTGCCATCAGTGAGTCAGGGGTATTTAGTGAA.

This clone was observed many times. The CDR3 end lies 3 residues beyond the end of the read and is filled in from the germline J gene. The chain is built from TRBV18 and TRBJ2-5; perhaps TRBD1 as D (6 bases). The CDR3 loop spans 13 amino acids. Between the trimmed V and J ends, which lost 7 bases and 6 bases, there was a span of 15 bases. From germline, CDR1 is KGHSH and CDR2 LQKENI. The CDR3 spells CASFGAGEKTQYF. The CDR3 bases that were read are TGTGCCAGCTTCGGGGCAGGGGAGAAGACC.

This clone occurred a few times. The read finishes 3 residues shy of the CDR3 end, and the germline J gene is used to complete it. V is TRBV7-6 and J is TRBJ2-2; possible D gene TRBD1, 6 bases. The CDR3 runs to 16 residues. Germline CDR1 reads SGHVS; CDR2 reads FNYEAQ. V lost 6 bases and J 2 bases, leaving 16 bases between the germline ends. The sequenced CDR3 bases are TGTGCCAGCAGGAAACAGGGATTAGGAAACACCGGGGAG. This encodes CASRKQGLGNTGE. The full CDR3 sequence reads CASRKQGLGNTGELFF.

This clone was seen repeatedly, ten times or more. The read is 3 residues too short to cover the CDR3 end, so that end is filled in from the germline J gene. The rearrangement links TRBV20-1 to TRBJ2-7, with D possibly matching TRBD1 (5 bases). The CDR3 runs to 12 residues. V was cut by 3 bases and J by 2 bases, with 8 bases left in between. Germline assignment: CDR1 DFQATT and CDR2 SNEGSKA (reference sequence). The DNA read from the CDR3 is TGCAGTGCTAGGGCCAGGGCCTACGAG. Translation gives CSARARAYE. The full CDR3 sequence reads CSARARAYEQYF.

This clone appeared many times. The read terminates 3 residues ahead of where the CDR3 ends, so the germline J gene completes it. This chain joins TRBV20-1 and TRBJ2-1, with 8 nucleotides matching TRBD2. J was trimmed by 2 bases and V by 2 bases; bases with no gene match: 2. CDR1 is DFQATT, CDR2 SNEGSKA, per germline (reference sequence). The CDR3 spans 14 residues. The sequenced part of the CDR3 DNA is TGCAGTGCTAGAAAAGCGGGGGCCTACAATGAG. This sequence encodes CSARKAGAYNE. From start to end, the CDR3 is CSARKAGAYNEQFF.

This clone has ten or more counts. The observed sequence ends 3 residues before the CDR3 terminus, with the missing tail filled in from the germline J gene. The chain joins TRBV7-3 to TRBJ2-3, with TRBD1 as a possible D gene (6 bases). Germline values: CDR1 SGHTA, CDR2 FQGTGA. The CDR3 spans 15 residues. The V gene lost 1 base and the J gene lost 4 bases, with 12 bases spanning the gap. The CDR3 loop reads CASSLNTGMADTQYF. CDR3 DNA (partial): TGTGCCAGCAGCTTAAATACAGGGATGGCAGATACG.

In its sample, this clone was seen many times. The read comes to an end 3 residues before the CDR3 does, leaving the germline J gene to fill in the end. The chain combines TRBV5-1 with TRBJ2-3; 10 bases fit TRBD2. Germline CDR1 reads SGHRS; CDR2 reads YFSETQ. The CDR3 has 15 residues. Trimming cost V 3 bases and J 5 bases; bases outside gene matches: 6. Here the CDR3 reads CASSWSGGALDTQYF. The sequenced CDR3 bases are TGCGCCAGCAGCTGGAGCGGGGGGGCCCTAGATACG.

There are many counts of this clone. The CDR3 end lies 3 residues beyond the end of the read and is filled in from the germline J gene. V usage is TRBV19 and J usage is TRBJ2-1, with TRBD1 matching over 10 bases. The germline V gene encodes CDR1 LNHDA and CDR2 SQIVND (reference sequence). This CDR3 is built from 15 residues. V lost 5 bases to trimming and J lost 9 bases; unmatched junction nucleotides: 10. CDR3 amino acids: CASSPRQGAAVEQFF. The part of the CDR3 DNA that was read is TGTGCCAGTAGTCCGCGACAGGGGGCAGCGGTTGAG.

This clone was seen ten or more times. The sequenced CDR3 bases are TGTGCCATCAGTGAGTCGTTTCGGGAAAAA. This translates into CAISESFREK. The full CDR3 sequence reads CAISESFREKLFF. The genes are TRBV10-3 and TRBJ1-4, with D unclear. The sequenced fragment ends 3 residues before the CDR3 boundary, so the rest is inferred from the germline J gene. The CDR3 is 13 residues long. V was clipped by 0 bases and J by 8 bases, with 7 bases between them. Germline lookup yields CDR1 ENHRY and CDR2 SYGVKD.

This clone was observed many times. The CDR3 sequence: CSANGHGQETQYF. The sequenced part of the CDR3 DNA is TGCAGTGCTAACGGACACGGCCAAGAGACC. This chain links TRBV20-1 with TRBJ2-5; tentatively, D is TRBD1 (5 bases). The missing CDR3 end, 3 residues past where the read stops, is filled in from the germline J gene. V was cut by 4 bases and J by 1 base, with 10 bases left in between. The V gene's germline CDR1 is DFQATT and CDR2 SNEGSKA (reference sequence). This CDR3 spans 13 amino acids.

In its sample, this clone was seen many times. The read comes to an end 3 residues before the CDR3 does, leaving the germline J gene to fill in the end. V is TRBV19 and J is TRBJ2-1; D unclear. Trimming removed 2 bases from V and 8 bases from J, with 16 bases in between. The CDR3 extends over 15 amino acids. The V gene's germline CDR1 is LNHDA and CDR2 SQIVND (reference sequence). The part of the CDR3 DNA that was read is TGTGCCAGTAGTATACTATCTTCCTTGGTCGATGAG. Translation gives CASSILSSLVDE. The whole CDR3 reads CASSILSSLVDEQFF.

Here the CDR3 reads CASSDRRDEQFF. The DNA read from the CDR3 is TGTGCCAGCAGTGATAGGAGGGATGAG. This chain connects TRBV6-1 to TRBJ2-1, with D possibly TRBD2 on 6 matching bases. The CDR3 end falls 3 residues outside the read, so it is completed with the germline J gene. The CDR3 length is 12 residues. Trimming took off 3 bases at V and 8 bases at J, with 8 bases between the two ends. Per the germline V gene, CDR1 is MNHNS and CDR2 is SASEGT.